These T cell receptor beta chains were read from a single sample in a study of blood T cell repertoires in COVID-19. Clones were read by immunoSEQ multiplex PCR, and TCRdb kept only the in-frame ones, dropping some. The data contain roughly 84,000 clones, roughly 80% of them seen just once; the ten biggest clones take up approximately 4.6%. The material sequenced was peripheral blood. These receptors were obtained from a woman aged 45-60 years with acute or convalescent COVID-19. Each CDR3 is given with its conserved first and last residue. The order of the fields is V gene, clone size, D gene, J gene, CDR3 protein, CDR3 DNA. A D gene is named only where the DNA matches it firmly. Clone size is not always given. Where it is, it says once, few, many or a class for expanded clones.

TRBV15	.	TRBD1	TRBJ1-2	CATSSVPRGDRNGYTF	TGTGCCACCAGCAGTGTTCCTAGAGGGGACAGGAATGGCTACACCTTC
TRBV18	.	.	TRBJ2-1	CASSSSRDEQFF	TGTGCCAGCTCTTCATCCAGGGATGAGCAGTTCTTC
TRBV7-2	.	TRBD1	TRBJ1-6	CASSFTGTGRSPLHF	TGTGCCAGCAGCTTCACCGGGACAGGGCGTTCACCCCTCCACTTT
TRBV5-5	.	.	TRBJ1-2	CASSLSQGTYYGYTF	TGTGCCAGCAGCTTGAGCCAGGGGACGTACTATGGCTACACCTTC
TRBV6-5	.	.	TRBJ1-3	CASSYSKTGSGNTIYF	TGTGCCAGCAGTTACTCGAAAACGGGGTCGGGAAACACCATATATTTT
TRBV7-9	.	.	TRBJ1-5	CASSLAKGGDSNQPQHF	TGTGCCAGCAGCTTAGCGAAAGGGGGGGATAGCAATCAGCCCCAGCATTTT
TRBV5-1	.	TRBD1	TRBJ1-6	CASSTGGASYNSPLHF	TGCGCCAGCTCGACAGGGGGCGCTTCCTATAATTCACCCCTCCACTTT
TRBV29-1	.	.	TRBJ2-2	CSVKEGGELFF	TGCAGCGTCAAGGAGGGCGGGGAGCTGTTTTTT
TRBV19	.	TRBD1	TRBJ1-5	CASSIQGATQPQHF	TGTGCCAGTAGTATACAGGGGGCTACTCAGCCCCAGCATTTT
TRBV2	.	TRBD2	TRBJ2-1	CASSERTSGAYNEQFF	TGTGCCAGCAGTGAACGGACTAGCGGGGCCTACAATGAGCAGTTCTTC
TRBV27	.	.	TRBJ1-2	CASSTSYRGMDGYTF	TGTGCCAGCAGTACCTCGTACCGGGGGATGGACGGCTACACCTTC
TRBV9	.	.	TRBJ1-6	CASSTRDGDRSPLHF	TGTGCCAGCAGCACCCGGGACGGAGACAGGTCACCCCTCCACTTT
TRBV7-9	.	TRBD1	TRBJ1-3	CASSTDRVAGNTIYF	TGTGCCAGCAGCACGGACAGGGTGGCTGGAAACACCATATATTTT
TRBV6-5	.	.	TRBJ1-2	CASSYRAGDGYTF	TGTGCCAGCAGTTACAGGGCAGGGGATGGCTACACCTTC
TRBV28	.	.	TRBJ1-2	CASTPGGYGYTF	TGTGCCAGCACCCCCGGGGGCTATGGCTACACCTTC
TRBV20-1	few	.	TRBJ2-7	CSARTGYEQYF	TGCAGTGCTAGGACAGGTTACGAGCAGTACTTC
TRBV6-5	.	TRBD1	TRBJ1-6	CASSYKVTGNSPLHF	TGTGCCAGCAGTTACAAGGTGACAGGGAATTCACCCCTCCACTTT
TRBV4-3	.	.	TRBJ2-1	CASSQDWGGPPYNEQFF	TGCGCCAGCAGCCAAGATTGGGGGGGCCCGCCCTACAATGAGCAGTTCTTC
TRBV28	.	TRBD1	TRBJ2-2	CASRTGNTGELFF	TGTGCCAGTAGGACAGGGAACACCGGGGAGCTGTTTTTT
TRBV7-8	few	.	TRBJ1-2	CASSPVRGNGYTF	TGTGCCAGCAGCCCTGTCAGGGGAAATGGCTACACCTTC
TRBV18	.	TRBD1	TRBJ1-1	CASDRQGDTEAFF	TGTGCCAGCGACCGACAGGGAGACACTGAAGCTTTCTTT
TRBV18	.	TRBD1	TRBJ1-5	CASSPGTGSNQPQHF	TGTGCCAGCTCACCCGGGACAGGGAGCAATCAGCCCCAGCATTTT
TRBV10-3	.	TRBD2	TRBJ2-3	CAISATSGGPPLTDTQYF	TGTGCCATCAGTGCGACTAGCGGGGGCCCTCCCCTCACAGATACGCAGTATTTT
TRBV28	.	.	TRBJ1-2	CATGLFLYGYTF	TGTGCCACCGGACTTTTTCTCTATGGCTACACCTTC
TRBV28	.	TRBD1	TRBJ1-2	CASSPGRGGNYGYTF	TGTGCCAGCAGTCCAGGGAGAGGGGGCAACTATGGCTACACCTTC